The entry that follows covers one T cell receptor beta chain sequence. These data are taken from a study of tumor T cells in aggressive B-cell lymphoma. The CDR3 is 14 amino acids. CDR1 SEHNR and CDR2 FQNEAQ come from the germline V gene (reference sequence). Trimming pared 7 bases from V and 3 bases from J, leaving 12 bases between. Libraries were prepared by immunoSEQ multiplex PCR; TCRdb keeps only in-frame clonotypes and omits some of them. The table lists about 1,600 clones, about 90% of them singletons. Sample: tumor tissue. This TCR was recovered from an adult with diffuse large B cell lymphoma. The chain links TRBV7-9 to TRBJ1-4, with D possibly being TRBD1 (5 bases). The CDR3 reads CASTRAGANEKLFF. CDR3 coding DNA: TGTGCCAGCACCAGGGCCGGCGCTAATGAAAAACTGTTTTTT.